Here is one TCR beta chain with its context. A single record per CDR3 protein comes from TCRdb applying MiXCR to the RT-PCR reads. The sample holds roughly 940,000 distinct CDR3 sequences; approximately 19% are singletons and the top ten take around 6%. The data are from a study of patients and donors after allogeneic stem cell transplantation. Germline V gene data show CDR1 as LGHNA and CDR2 as YNFKEQ. The CDR3 length is 17 residues. V was cut by 4 bases and J by 0 bases, with 16 bases left in between. This sequence was found in a human donor who was either an allogeneic HSCT recipient or a stem cell or donor lymphocyte infusion donor (not recorded which). It is not recorded whose cells these are; they may come from a transplant donor. The material sequenced was blood, either unsorted or a sorted T cell fraction (not recorded which). This chain joins TRBV4-2 and TRBJ2-1, with unresolved D. In DNA form, the CDR3 reads TGTGCCAGCAGCCCCGGTTACTCCTCCAGCTCCTACAATGAGCAGTTCTTC. It yields the protein CASSPGYSSSSYNEQFF.